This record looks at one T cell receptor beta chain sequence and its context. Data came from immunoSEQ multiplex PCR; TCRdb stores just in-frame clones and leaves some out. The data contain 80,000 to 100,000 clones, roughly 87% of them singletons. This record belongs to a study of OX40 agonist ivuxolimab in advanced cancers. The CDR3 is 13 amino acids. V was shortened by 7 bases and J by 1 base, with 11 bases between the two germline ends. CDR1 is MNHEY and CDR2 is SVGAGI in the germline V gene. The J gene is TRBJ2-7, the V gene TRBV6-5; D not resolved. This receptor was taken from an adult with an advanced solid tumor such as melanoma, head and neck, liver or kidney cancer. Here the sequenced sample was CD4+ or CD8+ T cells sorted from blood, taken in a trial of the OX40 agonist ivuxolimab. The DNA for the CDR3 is TGTGCCAGCAAATTTCAGGTTTCCTACGAGCAGTACTTC. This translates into CASKFQVSYEQYF.